One and the same sample provided the 18 T cell receptor beta chains below, sequenced in a study of PD-1 blockade in classical Hodgkin lymphoma. Profiled with immunoSEQ multiplex PCR; TCRdb holds only in-frame clones, not every one. The sample has some 9,100 clones, roughly 83% seen once. Time point described: cycle 4 day 1 (C4D1), after more than five weeks of nivolumab. Every single patient, without exception, relapsed after autologous stem cell transplantation, and brentuximab vedotin exposure varied. Using magnetic negative selection, the CD4+ T cells were separated out of thawed PBMCs. The sample here was CD4+ T cells from blood, taken before the fourth cycle of nivolumab. The receptors come from a human donor with classical Hodgkin lymphoma.

The chain combines TRBV27 with TRBJ1-2, with D perhaps matching TRBD1 (6 bases). V lost 5 bases to trimming and J lost 8 bases, with 12 bases between them. The CDR3 spans 12 residues. Germline V lookup: CDR1 MNHEY, CDR2 SMNVEV (reference sequence). The CDR3 DNA follows: TGTGCCAGCAGTCCCACAGGGTTCGGCTACACCTTC. The encoded protein is CASSPTGFGYTF.

The CDR3 loop is CASSTGQDPVTQYF. The CDR3 nucleotides read TGTGCCAGTAGCACCGGACAGGATCCGGTGACCCAGTACTTC. The V and J genes are TRBV19 and TRBJ2-5; 7 bases fit TRBD1. The length of the CDR3 is 14 residues. Germline V CDR1 and CDR2: LNHDA, SQIVND (reference sequence). With V trimmed by 6 bases and J by 7 bases, 11 bases remained unmatched.

This clone showed up just a few times. This chain connects TRBV29-1 to TRBJ1-1; the D is unclear. The germline V gene has CDR1 SQVTM and CDR2 ANQGSEA. V was clipped by 5 bases and J by 1 base, with 8 bases between them. CDR3 length equals 12 residues. CDR3 protein: CSVSGKNTEAFF. CDR3 coding DNA: TGCAGCGTTAGCGGGAAGAACACTGAAGCTTTCTTT.

The rearrangement joins TRBV5-1 to TRBJ2-3; no firm D call. Germline V gene lookup returns CDR1 SGHRS and CDR2 YFSETQ. The CDR3 is 14 residues long. V lost 5 bases to trimming and J lost 2 bases, with 12 bases between them. CDR3 region: CASRVANPTDTQYF. Written as DNA, the CDR3 is TGCGCCAGCAGGGTCGCTAACCCCACAGATACGCAGTATTTT.

The chain couples TRBV18 to TRBJ1-2, with TRBD1 as a possible D gene (6 bases). CDR1 is KGHSH and CDR2 is LQKENI in the germline V gene. The CDR3 is 16 amino acids. Trimming removed 2 bases at V and 4 bases at J, with 17 bases between. CDR3 loop: CASSPSLPGASYGYTF. The DNA for the CDR3 is TGTGCCAGCTCACCAAGCCTTCCAGGGGCTTCCTATGGCTACACCTTC.

The gene calls are TRBV7-9 and TRBJ2-6; 10 nucleotides match TRBD1. Germline lookup yields CDR1 SEHNR and CDR2 FQNEAQ (reference sequence). Trimming removed 1 base from V and 0 bases from J; junction bases left unmatched: 6. The CDR3 is 19 residues long. The CDR3: CASSLGQGALNSGANVLTF. The DNA of the CDR3 is TGTGCCAGCAGCTTAGGACAGGGGGCCTTGAACTCTGGGGCCAACGTCCTGACTTTC.

V gene TRBV6-1 combines with J gene TRBJ2-1; no clear D. V was cut by 4 bases and J by 2 bases, with 12 bases left in between. Germline-derived CDR1 and CDR2 are MNHNS and SASEGT. The CDR3 extends over 15 amino acids. CDR3 in amino acids: CASSGHTQTYNEQFF. The CDR3 DNA follows: TGTGCCAGCAGTGGTCACACCCAGACCTACAATGAGCAGTTCTTC.

The genes are TRBV7-2 and TRBJ1-1, with D uncertain. V lost 1 base and J lost 0, with 9 bases in between. CDR1 and CDR2 (germline): SGHTA, FQGNSA. The CDR3 totals 15 residues. CDR3: CASSLGGGLNTEAFF. CDR3 DNA sequence: TGTGCCAGCAGCTTAGGAGGAGGGTTGAACACTGAAGCTTTCTTT.

This rearrangement joins TRBV9 to TRBJ1-6; a possible D gene is TRBD1 (5 bases). With 3 bases removed from V and 8 bases from J, the gap between germline ends came to 12 bases. Germline CDR1 is SGDLS and CDR2 is YYNGEE. CDR3 length equals 14 residues. Here the CDR3 DNA reads TGTGCCAGCAGCGCTAAGGGGAAGGATTCACCCCTCCACTTT. It codes for CASSAKGKDSPLHF.

The chain uses TRBV11-2 and TRBJ2-2; 11 bases agree with TRBD2. J lost 8 bases, V lost 4 bases, and 9 bases had no gene match. Germline CDR1 SGHAT, CDR2 FQNNGV. This CDR3 is built from 16 residues. The CDR3 DNA reads as TGTGCCAGCAGCTCAGGTTCACTAGCGGGAGTTGGGGAGCTGTTTTTT. Translating gives CASSSGSLAGVGELFF.

This clone turned up a few times. V gene TRBV7-8 combines with J gene TRBJ2-2; no reliable D call. The CDR3 is 17 amino acids. Germline assignment: CDR1 SGHVS and CDR2 FQNEAQ. Trimming removed 1 base at V and 5 bases at J, with 17 bases between. In DNA, the CDR3 is TGTGCCAGCAGCTTAGACATGTGGACGGTGAGGACCGGGGAGCTGTTTTTT. This sequence encodes CASSLDMWTVRTGELFF.

This chain connects TRBV4-2 to TRBJ2-5; 7 bases fit TRBD2. Gene TRBJ2-7 matches the end of the DNA better, so the J call may be wrong. CDR1 and CDR2 from the germline V gene are LGHNA and YNFKEQ. The CDR3 length is 18 residues. The CDR3 protein is CASSQGWSKLAVTYEQYF. CDR3 DNA sequence: TGTGCCAGCAGCCAAGGGTGGAGCAAGCTAGCGGTAACCTACGAGCAGTACTTC.

The chain is built from TRBV4-2 and TRBJ1-2, with 8 bases fitting TRBD1. The length of the CDR3 is 14 residues. V lost 6 bases to trimming and J lost 3 bases; unmatched junction nucleotides: 6. Germline lookup yields CDR1 LGHNA and CDR2 YNFKEQ. The CDR3 sequence is CASRGTDRDYGYTF. The CDR3 bases are TGTGCCAGCAGGGGGACGGACAGGGACTATGGCTACACCTTC.

This clone was observed a handful of times. The chain is built from TRBV19 and TRBJ1-2, with 10 bases aligning to TRBD1. Germline assignment: CDR1 LNHDA and CDR2 SQIVND (reference sequence). The CDR3 is made up of 16 amino acids. Trimming removed 6 bases from V and 5 bases from J; junction bases left unmatched: 12. DNA of the CDR3: TGTGCCAGTAGCGTACCGAGGGGGACAGGGGATTATGGCTACACCTTC. Translation: CASSVPRGTGDYGYTF.

The chain has TRBV27 and TRBJ2-2; perhaps TRBD1 as D (6 bases). With 6 bases removed from V and 5 bases from J, the gap between germline ends came to 10 bases. The CDR3 length is 13 residues. Germline CDR1 reads MNHEY; CDR2 reads SMNVEV (reference sequence). For the CDR3, the DNA is TGTGCCAGCAGCCCTAGGGGGACCGGGGAGCTGTTTTTT. This gives the protein CASSPRGTGELFF.

The chain links TRBV11-2 to TRBJ1-4, with 7 bases aligning to TRBD1. Germline V lookup: CDR1 SGHAT, CDR2 FQNNGV. The V gene end was trimmed by 6 bases and the J gene end by 8 bases; junction bases not matched to a gene: 15. CDR3 length: 16 amino acids. CDR3 in DNA: TGTGCCAGCAGACCTCTAATCGGCCAGGGGGAAGAAAAACTGTTTTTT. Translating gives CASRPLIGQGEEKLFF.

The V and J genes are TRBV18 and TRBJ2-7; TRBD1 matches at 9 bases. The length of the CDR3 is 16 residues. Germline loops: CDR1 KGHSH, CDR2 LQKENI. V lost 1 base and J lost 3; bases outside the gene matches: 7. CDR3 nucleotide sequence: TGTGCCAGCTCACCACAGGGTGGGACAGGGTTCTACGAGCAGTACTTC. Its translation is CASSPQGGTGFYEQYF.

This chain uses TRBV9 with TRBJ1-2, with D maybe TRBD1 (5 bases). The CDR3 consists of 11 residues. Germline loops: CDR1 SGDLS, CDR2 YYNGEE. The CDR3 DNA follows: TGTGCGAGCGAGGGGCACCGGGGCTACACCTTC. The encoded protein is CASEGHRGYTF.